The clone carrying this TCR beta chain was observed a single time. The V gene lost 5 bases and the J gene lost 4 bases, with 12 bases spanning the gap. CDR1 is MNHEY and CDR2 is SVGAGI in the germline V gene. The CDR3 is 15 residues long. Blood specimens came from baseline, cycle 4 day 1, and cycle 7 day 1. The data are from a study of OX40 agonist ivuxolimab in advanced cancers. Sequencing was performed with immunoSEQ multiplex PCR; in TCRdb, only in-frame clones are kept and a portion is missing. The data contain 60,000 or so clones, roughly 87% of them seen just once; the ten biggest clones take up 12%.

Sequenced material: CD4+ or CD8+ T cells sorted from blood, taken in a trial of the OX40 agonist ivuxolimab. This TCR was sampled from an adult with an advanced solid tumor such as melanoma, head and neck, liver or kidney cancer. The V and J genes are TRBV6-5 and TRBJ2-6; TRBD2 might be the D (6 bases). CDR3 region: CASSTLAQGANVLTF. DNA of the CDR3: TGTGCCAGCAGTACTCTAGCGCAGGGGGCCAACGTCCTGACTTTC.